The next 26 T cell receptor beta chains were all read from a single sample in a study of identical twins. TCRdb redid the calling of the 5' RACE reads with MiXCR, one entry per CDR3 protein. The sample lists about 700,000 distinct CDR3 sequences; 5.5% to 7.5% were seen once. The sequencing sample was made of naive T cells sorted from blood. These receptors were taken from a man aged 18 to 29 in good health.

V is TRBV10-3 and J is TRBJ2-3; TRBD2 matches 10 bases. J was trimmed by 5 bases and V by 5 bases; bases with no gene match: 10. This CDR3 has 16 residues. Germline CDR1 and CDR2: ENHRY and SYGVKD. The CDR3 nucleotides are TGTGCCATCAGTTCGTCCAGCGGGAGGGCCGGAGATACGCAGTATTTT. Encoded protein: CAISSSSGRAGDTQYF.

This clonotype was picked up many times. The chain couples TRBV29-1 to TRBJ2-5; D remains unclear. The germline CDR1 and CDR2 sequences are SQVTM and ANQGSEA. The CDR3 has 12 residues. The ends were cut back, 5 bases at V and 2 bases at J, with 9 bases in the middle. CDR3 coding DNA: TGCAGCGTTTCAGCCGTACAAGAGACCCAGTACTTC. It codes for CSVSAVQETQYF.

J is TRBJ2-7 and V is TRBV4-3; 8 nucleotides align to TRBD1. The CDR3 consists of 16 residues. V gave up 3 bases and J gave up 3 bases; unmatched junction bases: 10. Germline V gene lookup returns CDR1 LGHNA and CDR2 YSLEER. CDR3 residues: CASSQGWQGAFYEQYF. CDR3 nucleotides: TGCGCCAGCAGCCAGGGTTGGCAGGGGGCCTTCTACGAGCAGTACTTC.

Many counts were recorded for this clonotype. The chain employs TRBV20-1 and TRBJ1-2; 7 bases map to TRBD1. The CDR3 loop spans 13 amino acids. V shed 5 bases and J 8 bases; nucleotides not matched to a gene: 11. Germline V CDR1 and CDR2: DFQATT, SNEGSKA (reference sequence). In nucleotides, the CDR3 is TGCAGTGCTGGACAGGACCCCATCGGAGGCTACACCTTC. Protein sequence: CSAGQDPIGGYTF.

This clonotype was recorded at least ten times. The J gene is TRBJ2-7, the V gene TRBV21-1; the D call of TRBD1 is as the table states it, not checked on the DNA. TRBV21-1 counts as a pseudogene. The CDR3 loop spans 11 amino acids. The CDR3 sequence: CASSPRGEQYF. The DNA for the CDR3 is TGTGCCAGCAGCCCCCGGGGGGAGCAGTACTTC.

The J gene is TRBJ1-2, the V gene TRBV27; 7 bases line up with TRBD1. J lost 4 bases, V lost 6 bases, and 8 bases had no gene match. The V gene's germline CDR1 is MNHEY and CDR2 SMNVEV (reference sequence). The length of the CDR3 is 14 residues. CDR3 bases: TGTGCCAGCAGCGACCTACAGGGGCCCTATGGCTACACCTTC. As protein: CASSDLQGPYGYTF.

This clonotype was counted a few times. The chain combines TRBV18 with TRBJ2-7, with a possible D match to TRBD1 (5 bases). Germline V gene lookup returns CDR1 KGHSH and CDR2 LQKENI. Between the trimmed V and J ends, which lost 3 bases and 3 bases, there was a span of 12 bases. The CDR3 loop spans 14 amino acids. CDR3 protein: CASSPRQNVYEQYV. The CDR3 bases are TGTGCCAGCTCACCTCGACAGAATGTCTACGAGCAGTACGTC.

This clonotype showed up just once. In nucleotides, the CDR3 is TGTGCCAGCAGCTTAGTGCCCCAGAAGAGGACCAGGGAGCTGTTTTTT. Encoded protein: CASSLVPQKRTRELFF. This sequence joins TRBV7-9 and TRBJ2-2; no clear D gene. Germline CDR1 SEHNR, CDR2 FQNEAQ (reference sequence). This CDR3 is 16 amino acids long. V lost 1 base and J lost 9, with 18 bases in between.

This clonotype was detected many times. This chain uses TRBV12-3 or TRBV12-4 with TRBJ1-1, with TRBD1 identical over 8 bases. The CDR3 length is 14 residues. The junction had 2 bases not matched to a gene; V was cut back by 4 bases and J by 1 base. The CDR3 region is CASSWGTGNTEAFF. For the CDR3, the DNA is TGTGCCAGCAGTTGGGGGACAGGGAACACTGAAGCTTTCTTT.

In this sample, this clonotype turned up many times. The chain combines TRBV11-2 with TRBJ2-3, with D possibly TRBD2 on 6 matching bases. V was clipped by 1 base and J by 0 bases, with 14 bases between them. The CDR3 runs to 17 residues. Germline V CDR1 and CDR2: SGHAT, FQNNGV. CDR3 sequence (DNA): TGTGCCAGCAGCTTAGGTTCGGGCGGGGTTAGCACAGATACGCAGTATTTT. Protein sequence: CASSLGSGGVSTDTQYF.

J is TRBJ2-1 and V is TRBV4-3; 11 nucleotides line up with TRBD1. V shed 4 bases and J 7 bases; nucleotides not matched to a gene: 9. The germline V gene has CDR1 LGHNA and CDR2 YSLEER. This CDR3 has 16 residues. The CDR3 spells CASSRGGQGAGNEQFF. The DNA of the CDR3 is TGCGCCAGCAGCCGTGGAGGACAGGGGGCTGGGAATGAGCAGTTCTTC.

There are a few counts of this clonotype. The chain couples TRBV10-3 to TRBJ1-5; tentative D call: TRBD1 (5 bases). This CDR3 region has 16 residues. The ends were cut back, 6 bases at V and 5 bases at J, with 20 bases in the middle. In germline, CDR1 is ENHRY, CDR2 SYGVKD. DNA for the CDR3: TGTGCCATCAGCTCGGGGGACGGCGGAAGACATCAGCCCCAGCATTTT. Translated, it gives CAISSGDGGRHQPQHF.

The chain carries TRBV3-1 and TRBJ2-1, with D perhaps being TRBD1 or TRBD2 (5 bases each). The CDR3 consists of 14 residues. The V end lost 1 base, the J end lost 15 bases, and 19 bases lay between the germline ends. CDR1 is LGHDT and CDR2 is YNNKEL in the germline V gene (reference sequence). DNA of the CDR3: TGTGCCAGCAGCCAAGGAGGGGTGGGAGTCTTGCTGTTCTTC. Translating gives CASSQGGVGVLLFF.

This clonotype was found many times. The CDR3 is CARLETQYF. CDR3 coding DNA: TGTGCCAGATTAGAGACCCAGTACTTC. The rearrangement joins TRBV24-1 to TRBJ2-5; the D is unclear. Germline V gives CDR1 KGHDR, CDR2 SFDVKD. This CDR3 spans 9 amino acids. Trimming took 11 bases from V and 4 from J, leaving 4 bases between them.

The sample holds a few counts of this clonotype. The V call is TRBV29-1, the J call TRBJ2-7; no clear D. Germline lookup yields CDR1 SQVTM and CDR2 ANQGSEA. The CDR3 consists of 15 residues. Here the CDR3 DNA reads TGCAGTGCGATAAGTTGGAATTGGATCTCCTACGAGCAGTACTTC. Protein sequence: CSAISWNWISYEQYF.

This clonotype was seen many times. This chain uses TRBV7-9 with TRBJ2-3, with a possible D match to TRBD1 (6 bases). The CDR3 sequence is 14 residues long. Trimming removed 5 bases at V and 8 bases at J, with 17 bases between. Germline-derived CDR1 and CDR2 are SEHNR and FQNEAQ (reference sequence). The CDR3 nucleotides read TGTGCCAGCAGCCCACGACAGGCAATGGGTACGCAGTATTTT. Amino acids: CASSPRQAMGTQYF.

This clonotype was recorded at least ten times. The CDR3: CASSVGLETYEQYF. CDR3 bases: TGTGCCAGCAGCGTTGGACTGGAGACCTACGAGCAGTACTTC. V and J are TRBV9 and TRBJ2-7; possible D gene TRBD2, 5 bases. The V gene lost 2 bases and the J gene lost 2 bases, with 11 bases spanning the gap. The germline V gene has CDR1 SGDLS and CDR2 YYNGEE. This CDR3 has 14 amino acids.

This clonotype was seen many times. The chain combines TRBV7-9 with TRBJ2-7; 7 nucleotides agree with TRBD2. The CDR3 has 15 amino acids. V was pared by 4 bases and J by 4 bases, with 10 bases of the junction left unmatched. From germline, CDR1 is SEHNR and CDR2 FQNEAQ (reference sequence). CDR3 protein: CASSSQLGEGYEQYF. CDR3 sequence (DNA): TGTGCCAGCAGCTCACAGCTGGGGGAGGGTTACGAGCAGTACTTC.

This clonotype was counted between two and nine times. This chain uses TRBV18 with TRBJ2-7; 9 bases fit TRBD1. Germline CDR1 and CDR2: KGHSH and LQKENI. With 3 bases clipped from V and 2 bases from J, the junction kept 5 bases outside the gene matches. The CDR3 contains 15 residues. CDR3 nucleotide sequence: TGTGCCAGCTCACCCGGGACAGGGAGCCCCTACGAGCAGTACTTC. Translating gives CASSPGTGSPYEQYF.

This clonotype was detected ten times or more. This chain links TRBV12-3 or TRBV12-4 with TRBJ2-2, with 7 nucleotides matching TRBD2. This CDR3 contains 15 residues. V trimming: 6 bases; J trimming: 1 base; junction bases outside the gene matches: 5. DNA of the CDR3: TGTGCCAGCAGAAGCGGGATCATGAACACCGGGGAGCTGTTTTTT. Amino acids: CASRSGIMNTGELFF.

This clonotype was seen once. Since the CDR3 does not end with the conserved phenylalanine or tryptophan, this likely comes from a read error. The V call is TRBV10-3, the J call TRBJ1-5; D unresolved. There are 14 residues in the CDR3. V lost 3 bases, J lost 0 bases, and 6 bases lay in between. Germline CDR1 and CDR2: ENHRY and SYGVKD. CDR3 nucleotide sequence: TGTGCCATCAGTGAAGGAACTAGCAATCAGCCCCAGCATTGT. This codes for CAISEGTSNQPQHC.

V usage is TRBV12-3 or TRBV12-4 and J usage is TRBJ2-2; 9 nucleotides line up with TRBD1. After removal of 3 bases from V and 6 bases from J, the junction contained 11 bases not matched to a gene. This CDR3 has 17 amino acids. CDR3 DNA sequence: TGTGCCAGCAGTTTGGGGTCGACAGGGGGTGAGGCCGGGGAGCTGTTTTTT. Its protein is CASSLGSTGGEAGELFF.

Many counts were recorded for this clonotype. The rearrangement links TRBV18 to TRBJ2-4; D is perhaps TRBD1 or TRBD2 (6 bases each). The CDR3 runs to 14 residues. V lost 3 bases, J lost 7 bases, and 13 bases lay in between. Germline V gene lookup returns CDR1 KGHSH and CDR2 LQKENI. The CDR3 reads CASSPSGGVNIQYF. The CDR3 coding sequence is TGTGCCAGCTCACCGTCCGGGGGCGTGAACATTCAGTACTTC.

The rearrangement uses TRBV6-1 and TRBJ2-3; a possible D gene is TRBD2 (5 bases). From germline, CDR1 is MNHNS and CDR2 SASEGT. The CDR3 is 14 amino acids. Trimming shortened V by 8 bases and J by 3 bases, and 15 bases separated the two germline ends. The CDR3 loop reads CASDPGSRTDTQYF. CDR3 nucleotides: TGTGCCAGCGACCCGGGGTCCAGAACAGATACGCAGTATTTT.

CDR3 residues: CASSQDLAEPSYEQYF. DNA of the CDR3: TGCGCCAGCAGCCAAGATCTAGCGGAACCCTCCTACGAGCAGTACTTC. V gene TRBV4-3 combines with J gene TRBJ2-7; 7 bases align to TRBD2. This CDR3 comprises 16 residues. CDR1 is LGHNA and CDR2 is YSLEER in the germline V gene. V dropped 0 bases and J dropped 0; count of bases not matched to a gene: 5.

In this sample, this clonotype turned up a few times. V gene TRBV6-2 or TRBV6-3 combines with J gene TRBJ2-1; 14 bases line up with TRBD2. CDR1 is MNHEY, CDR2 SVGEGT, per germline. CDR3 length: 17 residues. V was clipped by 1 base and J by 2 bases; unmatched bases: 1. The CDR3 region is CASSYLGLAGAYNEQFF. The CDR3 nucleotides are TGTGCCAGCAGTTACTTGGGACTAGCGGGAGCCTACAATGAGCAGTTCTTC.